This TCR beta chain was sequenced during a study of cytomegalovirus exposure and HLA in healthy donors. Background on the study: Among approximately 390 genotyped donors, around 80% fell in the Caucasian-associated ancestry cluster. General study points: Upon later analysis, HLA-associated TCR beta chains proved more clonally expanded than other, equally common chains. Solely CMV serostatus was available to characterize immune exposure. V- and J-gene trimming in TCR beta was tied to a missense DCLRE1C variant by an analysis performed later.

In regard to this clone: No antigen is known for it.

PCR was performed using 60 Vbeta and 13 Jbeta primers. TCRdb's copy holds only in-frame clones and misses some; the assay was immunoSEQ multiplex PCR. The sample holds around 67,000 clones, approximately 80% seen once. This sequence originates from a man in his late teens or twenties in good health and CMV-seropositive. The sequencing sample was made of PBMCs.

The CDR3 region has the DNA TGTGCCAGCAGCCAAGGACTAGCGGGTTTAGCCAAAAACATTCAGTACTTC. Translating gives CASSQGLAGLAKNIQYF. The V and J genes are TRBV4-2 and TRBJ2-4; TRBD2 matches 10 bases. CDR1 and CDR2 (germline): LGHNA, YNFKEQ. Trimming removed 1 base from V and 0 bases from J; junction bases left unmatched: 3. CDR3 length: 17 amino acids.